Each of the 16 T cell receptor beta chains below was sequenced from the same sample in a study of shared clonotypes between healthy human individuals. CD45RO negativity and positive selection for CCR7 defined naive CD8 cells, a population that excluded terminally differentiated effector memory CD45RA+ cells. This table comes from immunoSEQ multiplex PCR, and its TCRdb copy is limited to in-frame clones, with some not included. The sample lists around 1.9 million clones, 80% to 95% occurring once. Sequenced material: naive CD8+ T cells from PBMCs. All receptors derive from a man younger than 35 in good health. Some clones in this sample may be carry-over from other donors' samples.

This clone was seen a single time. The genes are TRBV21-1 and TRBJ2-1. TRBV21-1 is a pseudogene locus. The CDR3 length is 15 residues. The CDR3 is CASTFDASSYNEQFF. Written as DNA, the CDR3 is TGTGCCAGCACCTTTGACGCAAGCTCCTACAATGAGCAGTTCTTC.

The CDR3: CASIGNYGGETQYF. For the CDR3, the DNA is TGTGCCAGCATCGGGAACTATGGGGGGGAGACCCAGTACTTC. The rearrangement links TRBV2 to TRBJ2-5, with a weak D call TRBD2 (6 bases). With 7 bases removed from V and 5 bases from J, the gap between germline ends came to 17 bases. The CDR3 is made up of 14 amino acids. CDR1 and CDR2 (germline): SNHLY, FYNNEI.

With regard to this clone: The sample has other DNA sequences that encode this CDR3 too. J is TRBJ2-7 and V is TRBV7-9, with TRBD1 identical over 9 bases. Unmatched junction bases numbered 3, after V lost 0 bases and J lost 6 bases. The CDR3 spans 14 residues. Per the germline V gene, CDR1 is SEHNR and CDR2 is FQNEAQ (reference sequence). The CDR3, as DNA: TGTGCCAGCAGCTTAGCCGGACAGGGGACCGAGCAGTACTTC. Amino acid sequence: CASSLAGQGTEQYF.

The gene calls are TRBV27 and TRBJ1-6; the match to TRBD1 covers 7 bases. The CDR3 runs 16 residues. J gave up 7 bases and V 5 bases, and 11 bases lay outside the gene matches. Germline V CDR1 and CDR2: MNHEY, SMNVEV (reference sequence). CDR3: CASSNERGPGNSPLHF. The CDR3 nucleotides are TGTGCCAGCAGTAACGAAAGGGGGCCCGGGAATTCACCCCTCCACTTT.

The rearrangement uses TRBV16 and TRBJ2-7; D is ambiguous. V was trimmed by 0 bases and J by 3 bases, leaving 9 bases between them. From germline, CDR1 is KGHSY and CDR2 FQNENV. The CDR3 has 14 amino acids. The CDR3: CASSQSPQFYEQYF. The CDR3 DNA reads as TGTGCCAGCAGCCAATCGCCCCAGTTCTACGAGCAGTACTTC.

This rearrangement joins TRBV10-3 to TRBJ2-7, with a possible D match to TRBD1 (6 bases). Trimming cost V 2 bases and J 6 bases, with 14 bases left between them. CDR3 length: 14 residues. Germline CDR1 reads ENHRY; CDR2 reads SYGVKD. In nucleotides, the CDR3 is TGTGCCATCAGTGAGGGCAGGGGAATGGGCGAGCAGTACTTC. It translates to CAISEGRGMGEQYF.

The chain employs TRBV5-5 and TRBJ2-2; D remains unclear. Germline V lookup: CDR1 SGHKS, CDR2 YYEKEE (reference sequence). Trimming left V 4 bases short and J 0 bases short, with 7 bases between. The CDR3 is made up of 14 amino acids. This chain's CDR3 is CASSLGSNTGELFF. The CDR3 DNA sequence: TGTGCCAGCAGCCTCGGGTCGAACACCGGGGAGCTGTTTTTT. Variable domain in full (rest from reference TRBV5-5 and TRBJ2-2): DAGVTQSPTHLIKTRGQQVTLRCSPISGHKSVSWYQQVLGQGPQFIFQYYEKEERGRGNFPDRFSARQFPNYSSELNVNALLLGDSALYLCASSLGSNTGELFFGEGSRLTVL.

V is TRBV7-3 and J is TRBJ2-7, with 14 nucleotides matching TRBD2. The CDR3 covers 17 residues. CDR1 is SGHTA, CDR2 FQGTGA, per germline. V lost 2 bases and J lost 5; bases outside the gene matches: 8. The CDR3 bases are TGTGCCAGCAGCTTACCCCCGGGGACTAGCGGGAGCCACGAGCAGTACTTC. It yields the protein CASSLPPGTSGSHEQYF.

J is TRBJ2-5 and V is TRBV6-5; 9 nucleotides align to TRBD2. Germline V gene data show CDR1 as MNHEY and CDR2 as SVGAGI. Trimming at V came to 0 bases and at J to 5 bases, leaving 4 bases not matched to a gene. This CDR3 spans 15 amino acids. The CDR3 protein is CASSYSAGGSETQYF. CDR3 nucleotide sequence: TGTGCCAGCAGTTACTCGGCGGGAGGGTCGGAGACCCAGTACTTC.

The chain carries TRBV10-1 and TRBJ2-1; D not certain. This CDR3 is built from 15 residues. Germline V gene lookup returns CDR1 WNHNN and CDR2 SYGVQD (reference sequence). Between the trimmed V and J ends, which lost 5 bases and 3 bases, there was a span of 14 bases. CDR3 residues: CASSKFGWRYNEQFF. The DNA for the CDR3 is TGCGCCAGCAGTAAATTCGGCTGGCGCTACAATGAGCAGTTCTTC.

The V and J genes are TRBV25-1 and TRBJ2-5, with D perhaps being TRBD1 or TRBD2 (7 bases each). Looked up from germline, CDR1 is MGHDK and CDR2 is SYGVNS. The V end was cut by 10 bases, the J end by 0 bases, with 12 bases between. There are 13 residues in the CDR3. CDR3: CATGGQNQETQYF. The DNA for the CDR3 is TGTGCCACGGGGGGACAGAACCAAGAGACCCAGTACTTC. The entire variable domain, with the rest obtained from reference TRBV25-1 and TRBJ2-5, is as follows: EADIYQTPRYLVIGTGKKITLECSQTMGHDKMYWYQQDPGMELHLIHYSYGVNSTEKGDLSSESTVSRIRTEHFPLTLESARPSHTSQYLCATGGQNQETQYFGPGTRLLVL.

The chain combines TRBV9 with TRBJ2-6; 10 nucleotides match TRBD1. The CDR3 is made up of 20 amino acids. Trimming removed 4 bases from V and 2 bases from J; junction bases left unmatched: 15. Germline values: CDR1 SGDLS, CDR2 YYNGEE. CDR3 residues: CASSLSTKDRGRTGANVLTF. CDR3 coding DNA: TGTGCCAGCAGCCTCTCTACTAAAGACAGGGGGCGGACTGGGGCCAACGTCCTGACTTTC.

This chain connects TRBV27 to TRBJ2-6; a possible D gene is TRBD1 (7 bases). Germline values: CDR1 MNHEY, CDR2 SMNVEV (reference sequence). The CDR3 has 16 residues. The ends were cut back, 9 bases at V and 0 bases at J, with 15 bases in the middle. The CDR3 bases are TGTGCCAGTCAGGGGGGTGGCAACTCTGGGGCCAACGTCCTGACTTTC. This translates into CASQGGGNSGANVLTF. Complete variable domain (other parts from reference TRBV27 and TRBJ2-6): EAQVTQNPRYLITVTGKKLTVTCSQNMNHEYMSWYRQDPGLGLRQIYYSMNVEVTDKGDVPEGYKVSRKEKRNFPLILESPSPNQTSLYFCASQGGGNSGANVLTFGAGSRLTVL.

The chain employs TRBV18 and TRBJ1-3; 10 bases match TRBD1. This CDR3 region has 15 residues. Germline values: CDR1 KGHSH, CDR2 LQKENI. V trimming: 2 bases; J trimming: 2 bases; junction bases outside the gene matches: 0. CDR3 nucleotides: TGTGCCAGCTCACCAGGGACAGGGGCTGGAAACACCATATATTTT. This gives the protein CASSPGTGAGNTIYF.

For this clone: The same CDR3 also results from other DNA sequences found in this sample. The chain recombines TRBV27 with TRBJ2-1; D ambiguous. Per germline, CDR1 MNHEY and CDR2 SMNVEV (reference sequence). The CDR3 extends over 15 amino acids. V was trimmed by 2 bases and J by 0 bases, leaving 8 bases between them. This CDR3 is CASSLGRSSYNEQFF. CDR3 nucleotide sequence: TGTGCCAGCAGTTTAGGCCGGAGCTCCTACAATGAGCAGTTCTTC.

V and J are TRBV10-2 and TRBJ2-3; D unresolved. The germline V gene has CDR1 WSHSY and CDR2 SAAADI. Trimming stripped 7 bases from V and 2 bases from J, with 16 bases between. The CDR3 has 15 amino acids. CDR3 sequence: CASTTGYSSTDTQYF. For the CDR3, the DNA is TGCGCCAGCACCACCGGGTATTCTTCCACAGATACGCAGTATTTT.